This T cell receptor (beta chain) comes out of a study of blood T cell repertoires in COVID-19. The CDR3 contains 12 residues. V was trimmed by 5 bases and J by 3 bases, leaving 8 bases between them. Germline V gene data show CDR1 as SGHTA and CDR2 as FQGNSA. Only a few counts were recorded for this clone. TCRdb's copy holds only in-frame clones and misses some; the assay was immunoSEQ multiplex PCR. The table shows hundreds of thousands of clones, with around 90% occurring only once. The sequence was obtained from a man aged 18 to 29 with active or convalescent COVID-19. The sample consisted of peripheral blood. The chain links TRBV7-2 to TRBJ2-7; D unclear. CDR3 DNA sequence: TGTGCCAGCAGCCCTAGTATCTACGAGCAGTACTTC. Translation gives CASSPSIYEQYF.